The rows below give T cell receptor beta chains drawn from one sample of a study of blood T cell repertoires in COVID-19. Produced via immunoSEQ multiplex PCR; TCRdb's table is partial and in-frame only. The data show 130,000 to 150,000 clones, around 87% seen once. Sequencing used peripheral blood. Source of these receptors: a man aged 45 to 65 who had recovered from COVID-19. The conserved cysteine and the conserved F or W are not part of the CDR3 here. The order of the fields is V gene, J gene, CDR3 protein.

>TRBV11-2|TRBJ2-2
ASSFAIYSGGAGELF
>TRBV30|TRBJ2-3
AWSASVGTDTQY
>TRBV18|TRBJ2-5
ASSPTTKETQY
>TRBV5-6|TRBJ2-2
ASSLAGTGANTGELF
>TRBV30|TRBJ1-1
AAERGGFEAF
>TRBV5-4|TRBJ1-6
ASSFGQPDNSPLH
>TRBV6-5|TRBJ2-7
ASSYSNGGTYEQY
>TRBV11-2|TRBJ1-4
ASSLVRGRDTHEKLF
>TRBV4-3|TRBJ2-7
ASSQVHGYEQY
>TRBV4-3|TRBJ2-2
ASSQERTGLTGELF
>TRBV9|TRBJ1-1
ASSVDGQMNTEAF
>TRBV19|TRBJ2-7
ASSAGLASSSYEQY
>TRBV6-2/TRBV6-3|TRBJ2-7
ASSNPTGGEDQQY
>TRBV2|TRBJ2-3
ASSGRTGGPDTQY
>TRBV4-3|TRBJ1-5
ASSSSGGNQPQH
>TRBV4-1|TRBJ1-6
ASSRARTGAGENSPLH
>TRBV2|TRBJ1-2
ASRGGRRSYGYT
>TRBV11-2|TRBJ1-6
ASSRDRSYNSPLH
>TRBV4-3|TRBJ2-6
ASSQEQGSLSGANVLT
>TRBV23-1|TRBJ1-1
ASSQIPRNTEAF
>TRBV18|TRBJ1-1
ASSPDTGRDTEAF
>TRBV5-8|TRBJ1-5
ASSRTGGSNQPQH
>TRBV7-2|TRBJ1-1
ASSFSTGGGTEAF
>TRBV6-5|TRBJ1-1
ASSLDRPNTEAF
>TRBV4-3|TRBJ2-1
ASSPITGTKQF
>TRBV7-6|TRBJ2-5
ASSLGSARGGRRETQY
>TRBV2|TRBJ1-1
ASRNSFEAF
>TRBV10-1|TRBJ1-5
AVTRVRDQPQH
>TRBV11-2|TRBJ1-5
ASSLVGRGQPQH
>TRBV11-3|TRBJ1-1
ASSLLRGSEAF
>TRBV19|TRBJ2-5
ASSPIGQGAGETQY
>TRBV7-2|TRBJ2-2
ASSKTGLGTGELF
>TRBV19|TRBJ2-1
ASTQGPRASDEQF
>TRBV6-2/TRBV6-3|TRBJ2-1
ASSSRLAGGRDNEQF
>TRBV27|TRBJ1-1
ASSLFRTSEEAF
>TRBV10-2|TRBJ1-1
ASSDRDRKTEAF
>TRBV7-9|TRBJ2-7
ASSFRSTEQY
>TRBV15|TRBJ1-2
ATSRDRAAPGDYGYT
>TRBV11-2|TRBJ2-1
ASSLGRGRGNLMDEQF
>TRBV6-5|TRBJ2-7
ASSYGQGINYEQY
>TRBV9|TRBJ1-5
ASSGTGQDKPQH
>TRBV7-7|TRBJ2-3
ASSLGGKDTQY
>TRBV7-8|TRBJ1-4
ASGPLDGYNEKLF
>TRBV20-1|TRBJ2-3
SASVGLGDSDTQY
>TRBV6-1|TRBJ1-3
ASSEQGRAGNTIY
>TRBV3-1/TRBV3-2|TRBJ1-5
ASSSGTDHQPQH
>TRBV19|TRBJ2-3
ASVATPFDTQY
>TRBV27|TRBJ2-7
ASNPGQGRIYEQY
>TRBV7-3|TRBJ1-2
ASSLQGSSYGYT
>TRBV18|TRBJ2-5
ASSRQVQETQY
>TRBV5-4|TRBJ2-7
ASSQSDREGYYEQY
>TRBV11-3|TRBJ1-6
ASSLAGRNNSPLH
>TRBV5-5|TRBJ1-3
ASSIPNRGDGNTIY
>TRBV9|TRBJ1-5
ASSQGGDSNQPQH
>TRBV5-1|TRBJ2-3
ASSLSTSPLDTQY
>TRBV2|TRBJ1-2
ASSVENYGYT
>TRBV7-2|TRBJ2-7
ASSSGTLNYEQY